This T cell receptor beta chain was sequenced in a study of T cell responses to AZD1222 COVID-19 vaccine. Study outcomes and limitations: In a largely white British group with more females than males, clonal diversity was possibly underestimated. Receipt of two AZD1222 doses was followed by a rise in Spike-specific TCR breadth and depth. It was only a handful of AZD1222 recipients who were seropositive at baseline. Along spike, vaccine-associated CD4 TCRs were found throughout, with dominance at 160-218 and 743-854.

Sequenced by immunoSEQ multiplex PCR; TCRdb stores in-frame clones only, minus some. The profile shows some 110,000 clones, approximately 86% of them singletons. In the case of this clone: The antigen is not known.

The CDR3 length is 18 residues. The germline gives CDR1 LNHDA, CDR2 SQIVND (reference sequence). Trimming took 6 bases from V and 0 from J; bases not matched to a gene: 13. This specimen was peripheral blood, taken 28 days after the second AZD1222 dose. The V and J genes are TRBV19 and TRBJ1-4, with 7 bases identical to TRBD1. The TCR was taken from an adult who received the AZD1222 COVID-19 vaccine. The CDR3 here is CASRKSGQSFATNEKLFF. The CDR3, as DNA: TGTGCCAGTAGGAAATCGGGACAGAGCTTTGCAACTAATGAAAAACTGTTTTTT.